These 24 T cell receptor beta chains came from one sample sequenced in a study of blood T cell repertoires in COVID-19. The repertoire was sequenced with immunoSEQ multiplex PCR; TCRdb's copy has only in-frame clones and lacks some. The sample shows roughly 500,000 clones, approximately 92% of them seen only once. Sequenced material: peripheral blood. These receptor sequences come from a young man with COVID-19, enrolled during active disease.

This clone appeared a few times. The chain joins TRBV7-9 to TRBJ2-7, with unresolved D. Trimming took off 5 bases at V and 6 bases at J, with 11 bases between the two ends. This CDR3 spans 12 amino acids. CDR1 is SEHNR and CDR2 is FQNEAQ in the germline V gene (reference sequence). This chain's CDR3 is CASSHPGCEQYF. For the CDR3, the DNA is TGTGCCAGCAGCCACCCCGGGTGCGAGCAGTACTTC.

The CDR3 protein is CASSPGGTSGNTIYF. The CDR3, as DNA: TGTGCCAGCAGCCCCGGAGGAACCTCTGGAAACACCATATATTTT. This chain links TRBV7-2 with TRBJ1-3; D not resolved. In germline, CDR1 is SGHTA, CDR2 FQGNSA. CDR3 length: 15 residues. V was pared by 5 bases and J by 0 bases, with 11 bases between. The full variable domain, with the rest looked up from reference TRBV7-2 and TRBJ1-3, is GAGVSQSPSNKVTEKGKDVELRCDPISGHTALYWYRQSLGQGLEFLIYFQGNSAPDKSGLPSDRFSAERTGGSVSTLTIQRTQQEDSAVYLCASSPGGTSGNTIYFGEGSWLTVV.

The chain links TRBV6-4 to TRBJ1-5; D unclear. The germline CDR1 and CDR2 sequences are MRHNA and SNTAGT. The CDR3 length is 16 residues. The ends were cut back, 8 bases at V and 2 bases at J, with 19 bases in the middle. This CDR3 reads CASAGRRIEGNQPQHF. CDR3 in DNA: TGTGCCAGCGCCGGGAGAAGAATTGAGGGCAATCAGCCCCAGCATTTT.

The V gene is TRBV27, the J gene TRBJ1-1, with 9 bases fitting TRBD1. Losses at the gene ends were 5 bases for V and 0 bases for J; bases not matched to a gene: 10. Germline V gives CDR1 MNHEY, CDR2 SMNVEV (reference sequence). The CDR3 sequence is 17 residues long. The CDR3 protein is CASSNQDRGGMNTEAFF. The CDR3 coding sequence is TGTGCCAGCAGTAACCAGGACAGGGGCGGAATGAACACTGAAGCTTTCTTT.

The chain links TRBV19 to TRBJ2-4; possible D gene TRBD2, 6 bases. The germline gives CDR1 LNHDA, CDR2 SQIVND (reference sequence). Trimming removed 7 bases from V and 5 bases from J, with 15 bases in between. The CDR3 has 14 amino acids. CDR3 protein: CASTVTWGENIQYF. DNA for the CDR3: TGTGCCAGTACGGTGACTTGGGGGGAAAACATTCAGTACTTC.

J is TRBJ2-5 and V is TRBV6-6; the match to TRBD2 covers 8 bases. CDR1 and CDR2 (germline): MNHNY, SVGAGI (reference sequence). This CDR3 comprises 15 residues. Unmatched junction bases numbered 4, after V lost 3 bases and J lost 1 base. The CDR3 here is CASSYGSGGQETQYF. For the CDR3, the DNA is TGTGCCAGCAGTTATGGAAGCGGGGGCCAAGAGACCCAGTACTTC.

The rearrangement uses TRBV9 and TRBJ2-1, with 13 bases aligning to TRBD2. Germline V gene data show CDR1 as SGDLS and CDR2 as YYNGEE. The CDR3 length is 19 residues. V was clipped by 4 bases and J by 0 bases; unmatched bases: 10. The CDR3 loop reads CASSPGTSGAQSSYNEQFF. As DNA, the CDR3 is TGTGCCAGCAGCCCTGGGACTAGCGGGGCCCAAAGCTCCTACAATGAGCAGTTCTTC.

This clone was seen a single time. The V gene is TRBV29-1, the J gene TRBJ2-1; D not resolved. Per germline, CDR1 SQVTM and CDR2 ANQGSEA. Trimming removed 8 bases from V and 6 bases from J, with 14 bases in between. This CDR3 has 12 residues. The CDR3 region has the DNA TGCAGCCCGAGGAGCTTAGGCAATGAGCAGTTCTTC. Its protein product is CSPRSLGNEQFF.

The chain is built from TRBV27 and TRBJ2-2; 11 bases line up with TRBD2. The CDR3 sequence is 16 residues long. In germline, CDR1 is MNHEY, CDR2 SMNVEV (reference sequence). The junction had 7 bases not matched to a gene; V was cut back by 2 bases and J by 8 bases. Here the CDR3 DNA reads TGTGCCAGCAGTTTAAGGACTAGCGGGCCCTCGGGGGAGCTGTTTTTT. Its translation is CASSLRTSGPSGELFF.

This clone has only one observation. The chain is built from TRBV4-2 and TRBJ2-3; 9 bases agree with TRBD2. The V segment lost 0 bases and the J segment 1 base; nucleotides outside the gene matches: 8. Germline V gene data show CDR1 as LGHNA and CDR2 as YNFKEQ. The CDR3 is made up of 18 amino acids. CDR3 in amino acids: CASSQDLPTSGRTDTQYF. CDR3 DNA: TGTGCCAGCAGCCAAGATCTACCGACTAGCGGTCGCACAGATACGCAGTATTTT.

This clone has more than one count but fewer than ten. CDR3 amino acids: CATSPGISNQPQHF. Written as DNA, the CDR3 is TGTGCCACCAGTCCAGGGATCTCCAATCAGCCCCAGCATTTT. This chain joins TRBV24-1 and TRBJ1-5; possible D gene TRBD1, 5 bases. This CDR3 contains 14 residues. Per the germline V gene, CDR1 is KGHDR and CDR2 is SFDVKD. V lost 6 bases, J lost 3 bases, and 11 bases lay in between.

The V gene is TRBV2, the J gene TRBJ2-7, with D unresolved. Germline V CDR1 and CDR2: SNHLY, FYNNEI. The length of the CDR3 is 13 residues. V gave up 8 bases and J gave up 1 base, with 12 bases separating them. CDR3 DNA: TGTGCCAGCGCGTCTCTCATATCCTACGAGCAGTACTTC. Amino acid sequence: CASASLISYEQYF.

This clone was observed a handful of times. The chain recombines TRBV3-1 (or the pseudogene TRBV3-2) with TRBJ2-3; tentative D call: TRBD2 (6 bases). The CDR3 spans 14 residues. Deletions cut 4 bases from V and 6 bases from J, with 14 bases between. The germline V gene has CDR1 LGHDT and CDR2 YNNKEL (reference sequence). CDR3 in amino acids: CASSPLGSGDTQYF. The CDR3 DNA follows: TGTGCCAGCAGCCCTCTCGGGAGTGGGGATACGCAGTATTTT.

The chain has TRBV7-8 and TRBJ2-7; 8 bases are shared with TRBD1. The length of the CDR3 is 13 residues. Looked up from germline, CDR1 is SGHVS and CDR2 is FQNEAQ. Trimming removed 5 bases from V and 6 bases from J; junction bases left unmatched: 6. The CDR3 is CASSRKTGVEQYF. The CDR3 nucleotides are TGTGCCAGCAGCAGGAAGACAGGGGTCGAGCAGTACTTC. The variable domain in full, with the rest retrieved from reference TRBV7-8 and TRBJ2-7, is GAGVSQSPRYKVAKRGQDVALRCDPISGHVSLFWYQQALGQGPEFLTYFQNEAQLDKSGLPSDRFFAERPEGSVSTLKIQRTQQEDSAVYLCASSRKTGVEQYFGPGTRLTVT.

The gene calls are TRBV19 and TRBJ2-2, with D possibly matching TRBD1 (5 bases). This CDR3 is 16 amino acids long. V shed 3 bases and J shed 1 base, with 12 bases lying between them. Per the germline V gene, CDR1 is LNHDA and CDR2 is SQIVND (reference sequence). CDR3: CASSMWEQENTGELFF. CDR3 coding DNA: TGTGCCAGTAGTATGTGGGAACAGGAGAACACCGGGGAGCTGTTTTTT.

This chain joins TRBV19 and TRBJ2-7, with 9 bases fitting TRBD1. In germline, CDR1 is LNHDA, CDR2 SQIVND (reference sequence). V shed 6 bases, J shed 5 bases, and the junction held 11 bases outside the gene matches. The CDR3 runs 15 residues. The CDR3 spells CASSPIDTGGHEQYF. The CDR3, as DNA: TGTGCCAGTAGCCCTATAGATACAGGGGGCCACGAGCAGTACTTC.

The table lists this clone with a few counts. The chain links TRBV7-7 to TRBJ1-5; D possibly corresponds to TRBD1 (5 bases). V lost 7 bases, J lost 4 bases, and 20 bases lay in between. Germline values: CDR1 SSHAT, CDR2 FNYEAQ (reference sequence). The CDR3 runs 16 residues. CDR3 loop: CASTLGGGIANQPQHF. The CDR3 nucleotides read TGTGCCAGCACCCTCGGGGGGGGTATCGCTAATCAGCCCCAGCATTTT.

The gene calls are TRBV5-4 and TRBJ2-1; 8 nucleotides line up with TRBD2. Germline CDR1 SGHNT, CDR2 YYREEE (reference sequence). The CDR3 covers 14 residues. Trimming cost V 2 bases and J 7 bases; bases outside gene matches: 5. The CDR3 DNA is TGTGCCAGCAGCTTTCCTAGCGGGTTGAATGAGCAGTTCTTC. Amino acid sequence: CASSFPSGLNEQFF.

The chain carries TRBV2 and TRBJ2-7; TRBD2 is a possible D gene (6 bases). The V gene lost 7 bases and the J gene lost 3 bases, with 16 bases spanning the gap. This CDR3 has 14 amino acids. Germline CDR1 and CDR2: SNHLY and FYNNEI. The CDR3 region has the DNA TGTGCCAGCACCCCGCCGCCGGGGGTCTACGAGCAGTACTTC. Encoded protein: CASTPPPGVYEQYF.

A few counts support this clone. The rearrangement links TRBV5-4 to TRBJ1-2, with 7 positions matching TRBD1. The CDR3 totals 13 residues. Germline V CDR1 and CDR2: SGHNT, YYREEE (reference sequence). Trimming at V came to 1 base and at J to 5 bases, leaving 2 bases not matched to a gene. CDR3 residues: CASSLPTGYGYTF. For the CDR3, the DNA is TGTGCCAGCAGCTTGCCGACAGGGTATGGCTACACCTTC.

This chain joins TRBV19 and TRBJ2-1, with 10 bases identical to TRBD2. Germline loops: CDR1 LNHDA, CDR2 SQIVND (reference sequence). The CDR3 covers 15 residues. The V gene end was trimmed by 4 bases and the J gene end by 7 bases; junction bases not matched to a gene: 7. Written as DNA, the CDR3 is TGTGCCAGTAGTAGCGTAGCGGGGGGACGGAATGAGCAGTTCTTC. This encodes CASSSVAGGRNEQFF.

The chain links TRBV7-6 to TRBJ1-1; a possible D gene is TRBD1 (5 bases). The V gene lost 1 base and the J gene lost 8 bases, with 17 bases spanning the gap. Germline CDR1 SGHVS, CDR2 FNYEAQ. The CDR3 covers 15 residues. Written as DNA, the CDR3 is TGTGCCAGCAGCTTAGGGAACAACGGGGGGAGGGAAGCTTTCTTT. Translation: CASSLGNNGGREAFF.

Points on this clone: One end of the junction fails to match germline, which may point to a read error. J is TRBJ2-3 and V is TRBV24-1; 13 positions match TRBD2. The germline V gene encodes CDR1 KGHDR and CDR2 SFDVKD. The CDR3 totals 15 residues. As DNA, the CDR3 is TGTGCCACCAGCGATTGGACTAGCGGGGGAAATACGCAGTATTTT. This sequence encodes CATSDWTSGGNTQYF.

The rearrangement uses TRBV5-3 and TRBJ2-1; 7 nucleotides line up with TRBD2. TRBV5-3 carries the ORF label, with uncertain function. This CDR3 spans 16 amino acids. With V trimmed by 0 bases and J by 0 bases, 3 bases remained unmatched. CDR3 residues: CARSLVRGSSYNEQFF. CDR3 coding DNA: TGTGCCAGAAGCTTGGTGCGGGGGAGCTCCTACAATGAGCAGTTCTTC.